This TCR beta chain was sequenced during a study of identical twins. Germline lookup yields CDR1 SGHRS and CDR2 YFSETQ. Trimming cost V 3 bases and J 0 bases, with 18 bases left between them. This CDR3 has 17 residues. TCRdb passed the 5' RACE reads through MiXCR, listing each CDR3 protein once. The sample consists of under 250,000 distinct CDR3 sequences, 6.5% to 9% of them appearing once. These data also featured in a second study, about yellow fever vaccine responses in identical twins. From that report: Twins showed a vaccine T cell response that reportedly seemed partly convergent, partly personalized.

The rearrangement links TRBV5-1 to TRBJ1-1; D perhaps matches TRBD1 (5 bases). This receptor was taken from a woman aged 18-35 years in good health. The sample was CD8+ T cells sorted from blood. This CDR3 is CASSSTGRGIMNTEAFF. The DNA for the CDR3 is TGCGCCAGCAGCTCCACGGGACGGGGGATAATGAACACTGAAGCTTTCTTT.